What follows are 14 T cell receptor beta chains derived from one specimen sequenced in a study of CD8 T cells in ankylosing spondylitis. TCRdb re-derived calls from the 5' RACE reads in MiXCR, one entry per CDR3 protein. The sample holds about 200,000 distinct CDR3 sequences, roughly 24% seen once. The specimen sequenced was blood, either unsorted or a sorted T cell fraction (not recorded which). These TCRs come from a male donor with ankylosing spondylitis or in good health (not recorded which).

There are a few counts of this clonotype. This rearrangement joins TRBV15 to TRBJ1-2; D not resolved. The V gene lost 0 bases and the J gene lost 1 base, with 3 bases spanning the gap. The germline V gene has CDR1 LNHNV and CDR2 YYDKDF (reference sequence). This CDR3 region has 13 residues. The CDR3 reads CATSREGNYGYTF. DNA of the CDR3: TGTGCCACCAGCAGAGAGGGTAACTATGGCTACACCTTC.

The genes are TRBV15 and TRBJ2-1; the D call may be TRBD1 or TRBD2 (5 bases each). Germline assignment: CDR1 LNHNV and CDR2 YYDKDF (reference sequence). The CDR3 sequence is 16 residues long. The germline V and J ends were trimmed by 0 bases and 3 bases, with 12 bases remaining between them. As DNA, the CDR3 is TGTGCCACCAGCAGAGATAGAGGGGTGGTCTACAATGAGCAGTTCTTC. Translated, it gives CATSRDRGVVYNEQFF.

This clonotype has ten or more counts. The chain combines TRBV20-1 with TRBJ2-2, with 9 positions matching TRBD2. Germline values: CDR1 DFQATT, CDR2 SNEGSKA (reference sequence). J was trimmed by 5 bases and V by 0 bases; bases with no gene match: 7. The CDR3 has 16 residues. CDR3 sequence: CSARDFAGGRTGELFF. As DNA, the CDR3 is TGCAGTGCTAGAGATTTTGCGGGAGGGCGGACCGGGGAGCTGTTTTTT.

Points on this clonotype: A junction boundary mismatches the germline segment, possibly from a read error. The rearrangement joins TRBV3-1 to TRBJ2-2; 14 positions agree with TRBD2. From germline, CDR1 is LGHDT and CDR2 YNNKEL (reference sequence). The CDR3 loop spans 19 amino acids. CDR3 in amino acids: CACSPRLAGGRAHTGELFF. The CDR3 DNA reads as TGTGCCTGCAGTCCCCGACTAGCGGGAGGGAGGGCGCACACCGGGGAGCTGTTTTTT.

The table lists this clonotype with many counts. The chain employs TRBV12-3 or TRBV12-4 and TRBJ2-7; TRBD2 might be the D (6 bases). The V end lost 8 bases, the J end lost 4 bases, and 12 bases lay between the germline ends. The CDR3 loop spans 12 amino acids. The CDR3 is CASAGRPYEQYF. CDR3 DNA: TGTGCCAGCGCGGGACGCCCGTACGAGCAGTACTTC.

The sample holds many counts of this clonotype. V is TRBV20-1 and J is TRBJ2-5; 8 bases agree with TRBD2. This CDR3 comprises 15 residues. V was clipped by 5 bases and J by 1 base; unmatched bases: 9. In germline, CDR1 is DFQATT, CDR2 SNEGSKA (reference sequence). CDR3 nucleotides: TGCAGTGCTCGGGGCCAGCGGGAGACCCAAGAGACCCAGTACTTC. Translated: CSARGQRETQETQYF.

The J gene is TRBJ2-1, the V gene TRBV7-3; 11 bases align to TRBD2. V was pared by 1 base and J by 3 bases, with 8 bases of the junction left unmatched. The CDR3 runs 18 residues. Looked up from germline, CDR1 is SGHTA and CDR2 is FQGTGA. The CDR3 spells CASSLISSGRGFYNEQFF. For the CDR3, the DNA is TGTGCCAGCAGCTTAATTAGTAGCGGGAGGGGTTTCTACAATGAGCAGTTCTTC.

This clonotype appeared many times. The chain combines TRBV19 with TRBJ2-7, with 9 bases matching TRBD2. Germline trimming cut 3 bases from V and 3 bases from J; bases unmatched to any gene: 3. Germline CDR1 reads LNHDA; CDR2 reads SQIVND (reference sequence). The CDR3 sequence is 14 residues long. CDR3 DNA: TGTGCCAGTAGTATGACTAGCGGAATCTACGAGCAGTACTTC. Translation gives CASSMTSGIYEQYF.

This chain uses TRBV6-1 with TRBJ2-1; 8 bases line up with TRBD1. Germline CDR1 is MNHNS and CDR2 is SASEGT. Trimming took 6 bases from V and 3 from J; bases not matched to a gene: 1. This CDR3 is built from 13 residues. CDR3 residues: CASRDRGYNEQFF. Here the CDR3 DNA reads TGTGCCAGCAGAGACAGGGGCTACAATGAGCAGTTCTTC.

CDR3 protein: CSVVSARAYEQYF. In DNA form, the CDR3 reads TGCAGCGTTGTCTCCGCTAGGGCCTACGAGCAGTACTTC. This sequence joins TRBV29-1 and TRBJ2-7; D is ambiguous. Trimming removed 4 bases at V and 2 bases at J, with 12 bases between. The CDR3 length is 13 residues. CDR1 is SQVTM, CDR2 ANQGSEA, per germline.

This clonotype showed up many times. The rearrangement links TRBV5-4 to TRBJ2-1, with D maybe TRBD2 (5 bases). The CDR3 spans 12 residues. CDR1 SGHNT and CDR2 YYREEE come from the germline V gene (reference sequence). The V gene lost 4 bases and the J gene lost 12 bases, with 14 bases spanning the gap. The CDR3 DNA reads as TGTGCCAGCAGCGGTACTAGTGAGAGGCAGTTCTTC. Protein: CASSGTSERQFF. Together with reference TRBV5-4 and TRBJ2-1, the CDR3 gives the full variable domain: ETGVTQSPTHLIKTRGQQVTLRCSSQSGHNTVSWYQQALGQGPQFIFQYYREEENGRGNFPPRFSGLQFPNYSSELNVNALELDDSALYLCASSGTSERQFFGPGTRLTVL.

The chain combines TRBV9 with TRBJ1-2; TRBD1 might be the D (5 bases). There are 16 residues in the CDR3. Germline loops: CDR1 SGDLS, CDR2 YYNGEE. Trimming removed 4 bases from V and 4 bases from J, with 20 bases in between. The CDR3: CASSPPGTSPGYGYTF. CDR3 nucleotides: TGTGCCAGCAGCCCCCCTGGGACCAGCCCTGGCTATGGCTACACCTTC. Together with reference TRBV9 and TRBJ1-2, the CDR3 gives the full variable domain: DSGVTQTPKHLITATGQRVTLRCSPRSGDLSVYWYQQSLDQGLQFLIQYYNGEERAKGNILERFSAQQFPDLHSELNLSSLELGDSALYFCASSPPGTSPGYGYTFGSGTRLTVV.

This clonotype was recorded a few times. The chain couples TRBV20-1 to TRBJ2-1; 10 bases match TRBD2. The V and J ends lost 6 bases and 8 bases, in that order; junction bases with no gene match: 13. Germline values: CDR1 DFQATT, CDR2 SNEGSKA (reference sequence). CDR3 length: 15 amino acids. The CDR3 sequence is CSARPGLARVDEQFF. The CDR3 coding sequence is TGCAGTGCAAGACCGGGACTAGCGAGGGTCGATGAGCAGTTCTTC.

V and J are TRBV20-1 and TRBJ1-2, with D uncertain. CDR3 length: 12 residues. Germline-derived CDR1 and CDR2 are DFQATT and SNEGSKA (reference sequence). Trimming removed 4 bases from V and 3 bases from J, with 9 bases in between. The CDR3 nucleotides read TGCAGTGCTATTACCGGGGACTATGGCTACACCTTC. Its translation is CSAITGDYGYTF.